Following are 29 T cell receptor beta chains from one sample sequenced in a study of blood T cell repertoires in COVID-19. Profiling relied on immunoSEQ multiplex PCR, and the TCRdb table lists in-frame clones only, not all of them. The sample carries some 96,000 clones, about nine tenths recorded once. Sequenced input: peripheral blood. The receptors originated from a man aged 55 to 70 with acute or convalescent COVID-19.

The chain couples TRBV5-1 to TRBJ1-2, with D possibly being TRBD1 (5 bases). The CDR3 runs to 15 residues. V lost 0 bases and J lost 7, with 16 bases in between. CDR1 is SGHRS and CDR2 is YFSETQ in the germline V gene. CDR3 sequence (DNA): TGCGCCAGCAGCTTGGCCGGGGGTATTGTTTCTGGCTACACCTTC. This encodes CASSLAGGIVSGYTF.

This chain links TRBV9 with TRBJ2-3; TRBD1 aligns across 10 bases. The length of the CDR3 is 16 residues. J gave up 5 bases and V 0 bases, and 6 bases lay outside the gene matches. Germline CDR1 reads SGDLS; CDR2 reads YYNGEE. CDR3 nucleotide sequence: TGTGCCAGCAGCGTAGATGGGACAGGGGAGATAGATACGCAGTATTTT. Amino acids: CASSVDGTGEIDTQYF.

The V gene is TRBV3-1 (or the pseudogene TRBV3-2), the J gene TRBJ2-1, with 9 bases aligning to TRBD2. Per germline, CDR1 LGHDT and CDR2 YNNKEL (reference sequence). The CDR3 is 18 residues long. With 1 base clipped from V and 3 bases from J, the junction kept 10 bases outside the gene matches. CDR3 amino acids: CASSQVGGGAGNYNEQFF. The CDR3 DNA reads TGTGCCAGCAGCCAAGTGGGCGGGGGGGCCGGAAACTACAATGAGCAGTTCTTC.

The chain uses TRBV19 and TRBJ1-2; a possible D gene is TRBD1 (6 bases). Germline loops: CDR1 LNHDA, CDR2 SQIVND (reference sequence). V was cut by 0 bases and J by 7 bases, with 12 bases left in between. The length of the CDR3 is 14 residues. CDR3 sequence (DNA): TGTGCCAGTAGTATAGATCCAGGGGACGGTGGCTACACCTTC. Its translation is CASSIDPGDGGYTF.

The chain uses TRBV18 and TRBJ2-7; 10 bases map to TRBD1. This CDR3 region has 15 residues. CDR1 and CDR2 (germline): KGHSH, LQKENI. The J segment lost 4 bases and the V segment lost 0 bases, leaving 3 bases of the junction unmatched. The CDR3 here is CASSPPGQGRYEQYF. For the CDR3, the DNA is TGTGCCAGCTCACCACCGGGACAGGGGCGTTACGAGCAGTACTTC.

The V gene is TRBV2, the J gene TRBJ1-2, with TRBD1 as a possible D gene (6 bases). The CDR3 consists of 14 residues. From germline, CDR1 is SNHLY and CDR2 FYNNEI. V lost 6 bases and J 4 bases, leaving 15 bases between the germline ends. The CDR3 loop reads CASSLIQGGYGYTF. CDR3 DNA sequence: TGTGCCAGCAGCCTAATACAGGGCGGCTATGGCTACACCTTC.

This clone has just a few counts. This chain connects TRBV18 to TRBJ2-6; 8 nucleotides line up with TRBD2. Germline CDR1 and CDR2: KGHSH and LQKENI. The junction had 7 bases not matched to a gene; V was cut back by 6 bases and J by 6 bases. The CDR3 is 15 residues long. The CDR3 loop reads CASSYNSGAANVLTF. CDR3 sequence (DNA): TGTGCCAGCTCTTACAATAGCGGGGCGGCCAACGTCCTGACTTTC.

The rearrangement joins TRBV5-1 to TRBJ2-5, with TRBD1 matching 9 bases. The CDR3 contains 16 residues. Germline V gene data show CDR1 as SGHRS and CDR2 as YFSETQ. The J segment lost 0 bases and the V segment lost 1 base, leaving 4 bases of the junction unmatched. The CDR3 sequence: CASSLTGDRDQETQYF. The CDR3 DNA follows: TGCGCCAGCAGCTTGACTGGGGACAGGGACCAAGAGACCCAGTACTTC.

CDR3 nucleotide sequence: TGTGCCAGCAGCTCCGGACTTTCTCGGAGCACCGGGGAGCTGTTTTTT. Protein product: CASSSGLSRSTGELFF. The genes are TRBV11-2 and TRBJ2-2; D might be TRBD2 (5 bases). Germline CDR1 reads SGHAT; CDR2 reads FQNNGV. Between the trimmed V and J ends, which lost 4 bases and 4 bases, there was a span of 16 bases. CDR3 length equals 16 residues.

This clone has only one observation. V and J are TRBV7-9 and TRBJ2-3; the D is unclear. The CDR3 consists of 13 residues. V was cut by 0 bases and J by 3 bases, with 4 bases left in between. Germline CDR1 is SEHNR and CDR2 is FQNEAQ (reference sequence). The CDR3 nucleotides read TGTGCCAGCAGCTTAGCACAAACAGATACGCAGTATTTT. Protein: CASSLAQTDTQYF.

This sequence joins TRBV6-5 and TRBJ1-2; no clear D. The length of the CDR3 is 16 residues. Trimming left V 2 bases short and J 0 bases short, with 13 bases between. Germline-derived CDR1 and CDR2 are MNHEY and SVGAGI. In DNA, the CDR3 is TGTGCCAGCAGTTACGGGAGGGCCCCAGCTAACTATGGCTACACCTTC. It encodes CASSYGRAPANYGYTF.

The chain joins TRBV2 to TRBJ1-6; D gene unclear. CDR1 is SNHLY and CDR2 is FYNNEI in the germline V gene. This CDR3 has 12 amino acids. V was cut by 5 bases and J by 6 bases, with 5 bases left in between. The CDR3 bases are TGTGCCAGCAGTCCCGGTAATTCACCCCTCCACTTT. Protein product: CASSPGNSPLHF.

This clone was detected a few times. The chain couples TRBV18 to TRBJ2-3; D gene ambiguous. The CDR3 covers 13 residues. Per the germline V gene, CDR1 is KGHSH and CDR2 is LQKENI. The V and J ends lost 2 bases and 0 bases respectively, with 3 bases between them. In DNA, the CDR3 is TGTGCCAGCTCACCATTAAGCACAGATACGCAGTATTTT. This codes for CASSPLSTDTQYF.

This chain joins TRBV7-2 and TRBJ2-2, with TRBD2 identical over 13 bases. The V segment lost 3 bases and the J segment 0 bases; nucleotides outside the gene matches: 4. The CDR3 length is 18 residues. The germline V gene has CDR1 SGHTA and CDR2 FQGNSA. In DNA form, the CDR3 reads TGTGCCAGCAGCTTGCGACTAGCGGGGGGAACGAACACCGGGGAGCTGTTTTTT. Translated, it gives CASSLRLAGGTNTGELFF.

V and J are TRBV18 and TRBJ2-2, with D perhaps matching TRBD1 (5 bases). There are 16 residues in the CDR3. CDR1 KGHSH and CDR2 LQKENI come from the germline V gene. Trimming removed 3 bases from V and 4 bases from J, with 15 bases in between. In DNA form, the CDR3 reads TGTGCCAGCTCACCGCGAGAAGTAAGGGGCACCGGGGAGCTGTTTTTT. This codes for CASSPREVRGTGELFF.

This chain uses TRBV30 with TRBJ2-3; the match to TRBD1 covers 8 bases. Germline-derived CDR1 and CDR2 are GTSNPN and SVGIG (reference sequence). V shed 0 bases and J 5 bases; nucleotides not matched to a gene: 1. The CDR3 consists of 13 residues. CDR3 bases: TGTGCCTGGAGTGTACAGGGGGGAGATACGCAGTATTTT. Translating it yields CAWSVQGGDTQYF.

The CDR3 region is CASSQDGRVSGYTF. The CDR3 region has the DNA TGTGCCAGCAGCCAAGATGGCAGGGTGAGTGGCTACACCTTC. This rearrangement joins TRBV3-1 (or the pseudogene TRBV3-2) to TRBJ1-2; weak D call: TRBD1 (5 bases). The CDR3 consists of 14 residues. Germline V gives CDR1 LGHDT, CDR2 YNNKEL (reference sequence). The V and J ends lost 0 bases and 7 bases respectively, with 12 bases between them.

This chain links TRBV10-1 with TRBJ2-1; 11 nucleotides line up with TRBD2. J was trimmed by 7 bases and V by 3 bases; bases with no gene match: 20. The CDR3 length is 20 residues. Germline V CDR1 and CDR2: WNHNN, SYGVQD (reference sequence). CDR3 sequence: CASSDFPLASGGLSGNEQFF. The CDR3 DNA follows: TGCGCCAGCAGTGATTTCCCCCTGGCTAGCGGGGGGCTTTCCGGGAATGAGCAGTTCTTC.

This clone appeared once. The chain employs TRBV27 and TRBJ1-6, with unresolved D. Germline CDR1 and CDR2: MNHEY and SMNVEV (reference sequence). The CDR3 length is 14 residues. V was shortened by 3 bases and J by 3 bases, with 6 bases between the two germline ends. The CDR3 reads CASSFRGYNSPLHF. CDR3 bases: TGTGCCAGCAGTTTTCGGGGCTATAATTCACCCCTCCACTTT.

The chain has TRBV11-2 and TRBJ2-5, with 8 nucleotides matching TRBD2. This CDR3 is 15 amino acids long. V was pared by 1 base and J by 4 bases, with 5 bases of the junction left unmatched. Germline V gene data show CDR1 as SGHAT and CDR2 as FQNNGV. Here the CDR3 reads CASSLAGGHAETQYF. DNA of the CDR3: TGTGCCAGCAGCTTAGCGGGGGGGCACGCAGAGACCCAGTACTTC.

The V and J genes are TRBV2 and TRBJ2-3; D is unclear. V shed 2 bases and J shed 1 base, with 4 bases lying between them. This CDR3 is 13 amino acids long. Germline V gene data show CDR1 as SNHLY and CDR2 as FYNNEI. CDR3 residues: CASSESGTDTQYF. DNA for the CDR3: TGTGCCAGCAGTGAATCTGGCACAGATACGCAGTATTTT.

This sequence joins TRBV2 and TRBJ2-3; the match to TRBD2 covers 13 bases. CDR1 and CDR2 from the germline V gene are SNHLY and FYNNEI. This CDR3 comprises 16 residues. Trimming removed 5 bases from V and 4 bases from J; junction bases left unmatched: 6. The CDR3 loop is CASSRLAGGGADTQYF. The CDR3 DNA reads as TGTGCCAGCAGTCGACTAGCGGGGGGAGGGGCAGATACGCAGTATTTT.

The genes are TRBV7-9 and TRBJ2-3, with a possible D match to TRBD1 (6 bases). Per the germline V gene, CDR1 is SEHNR and CDR2 is FQNEAQ (reference sequence). Trimming pared 3 bases from V and 9 bases from J, leaving 19 bases between. The CDR3 extends over 15 amino acids. CDR3 sequence: CASSFRQDLPGTQYF. The CDR3 DNA is TGTGCCAGCAGCTTTCGACAGGACCTTCCGGGGACGCAGTATTTT.

This clone was counted between two and nine times. The V gene is TRBV12-3 or TRBV12-4, the J gene TRBJ1-6; no firm D call. This CDR3 comprises 12 residues. V lost 4 bases to trimming and J lost 13 bases, with 11 bases between them. This CDR3 reads CASSSLGRPLHF. The CDR3 DNA reads as TGTGCCAGCAGTTCCTTAGGGAGGCCCCTCCACTTT.

The rearrangement joins TRBV30 to TRBJ1-1; TRBD1 matches 7 bases. CDR3 size: 15 residues. The germline V gene has CDR1 GTSNPN and CDR2 SVGIG (reference sequence). The junction had 10 bases not matched to a gene; V was cut back by 2 bases and J by 4 bases. The CDR3 region has the DNA TGTGCCTGGAGTCTGGACAGGCTGGTCGTCACTGAAGCTTTCTTT. As protein: CAWSLDRLVVTEAFF.

The V and J genes are TRBV11-2 and TRBJ2-1, with D perhaps TRBD2 (6 bases). Germline V gene data show CDR1 as SGHAT and CDR2 as FQNNGV. The CDR3 contains 15 residues. V shed 4 bases and J shed 6 bases, with 16 bases lying between them. The chain's CDR3 is CASSSASAGANEQFF. CDR3 sequence (DNA): TGTGCCAGCAGCTCGGCTAGCGCCGGGGCCAATGAGCAGTTCTTC. The whole variable domain, filled in from reference TRBV11-2 and TRBJ2-1, reads EAGVAQSPRYKIIEKRQSVAFWCNPISGHATLYWYQQILGQGPKLLIQFQNNGVVDDSQLPKDRFSAERLKGVDSTLKIQPAKLEDSAVYLCASSSASAGANEQFFGPGTRLTVL.

The chain joins TRBV5-8 to TRBJ2-4; perhaps TRBD1 as D (6 bases). The CDR3 length is 16 residues. V was shortened by 3 bases and J by 0 bases, with 13 bases between the two germline ends. Germline loops: CDR1 SGHTS, CDR2 YDEGEE. CDR3: CASSSGDTLAKNIQYF. CDR3 in DNA: TGTGCCAGCAGCTCAGGGGACACACTAGCCAAAAACATTCAGTACTTC.

The V and J genes are TRBV6-6 and TRBJ2-7; weak D call: TRBD2 (6 bases). Germline V CDR1 and CDR2: MNHNY, SVGAGI (reference sequence). Trimming removed 5 bases at V and 0 bases at J, with 17 bases between. This CDR3 spans 16 amino acids. CDR3 nucleotides: TGTGCCAGCAGTCCTACGCGGGACGGGGCCTCCTACGAGCAGTACTTC. Protein: CASSPTRDGASYEQYF.

The chain combines TRBV11-2 with TRBJ1-1; 12 positions agree with TRBD1. Germline V gene sequence: CDR1 SGHAT, CDR2 FQNNGV. V was clipped by 5 bases and J by 4 bases; unmatched bases: 5. CDR3 length equals 15 residues. The CDR3 DNA reads as TGTGCCAGCAGCCGGGACAGGGGGCTGAGCACTGAAGCTTTCTTT. It is translated as CASSRDRGLSTEAFF.